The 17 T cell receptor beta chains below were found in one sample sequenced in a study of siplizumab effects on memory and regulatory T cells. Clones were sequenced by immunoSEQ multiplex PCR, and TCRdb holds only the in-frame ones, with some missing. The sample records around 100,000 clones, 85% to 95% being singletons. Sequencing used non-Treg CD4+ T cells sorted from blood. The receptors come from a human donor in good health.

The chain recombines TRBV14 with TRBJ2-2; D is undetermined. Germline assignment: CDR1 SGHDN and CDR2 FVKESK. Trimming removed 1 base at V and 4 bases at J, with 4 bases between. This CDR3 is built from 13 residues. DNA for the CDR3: TGTGCCAGCAGCCAAGCTAGCACCGGGGAGCTGTTTTTT. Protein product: CASSQASTGELFF.

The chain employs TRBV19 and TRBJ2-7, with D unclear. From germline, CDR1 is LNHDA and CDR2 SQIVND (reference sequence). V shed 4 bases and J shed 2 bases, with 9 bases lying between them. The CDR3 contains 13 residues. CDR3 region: CASSNYGAYEQYF. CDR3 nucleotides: TGTGCCAGTAGTAACTACGGAGCCTACGAGCAGTACTTC.

For the CDR3, the DNA is TGCGCCAGCAGCTTGAGTGTTCTCGCGGTAAACAGGGATGCTGAAGCTTTCTTT. Encoded protein: CASSLSVLAVNRDAEAFF. J is TRBJ1-1 and V is TRBV5-1, with D possibly being TRBD1 (6 bases). The germline CDR1 and CDR2 sequences are SGHRS and YFSETQ. V lost 1 base, J lost 6 bases, and 25 bases lay in between. The CDR3 runs to 18 residues.

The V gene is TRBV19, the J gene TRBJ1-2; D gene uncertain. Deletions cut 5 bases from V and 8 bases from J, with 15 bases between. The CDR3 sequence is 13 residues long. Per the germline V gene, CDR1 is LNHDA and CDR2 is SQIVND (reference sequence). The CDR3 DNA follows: TGTGCCAGTAGTCCGCCGCAGACAATAGGCTACACCTTC. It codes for CASSPPQTIGYTF.

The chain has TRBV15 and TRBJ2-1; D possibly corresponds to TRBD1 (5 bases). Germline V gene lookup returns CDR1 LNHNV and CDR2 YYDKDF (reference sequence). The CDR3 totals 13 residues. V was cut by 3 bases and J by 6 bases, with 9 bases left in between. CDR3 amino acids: CATSRGLPNEQFF. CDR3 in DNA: TGTGCCACCAGCAGGGGGCTCCCCAATGAGCAGTTCTTC.

The CDR3 nucleotides read TGTGCCAGCAGCCAAGAATCGGCGGAGTACAATGAGCAGTTCTTC. Amino acids: CASSQESAEYNEQFF. The genes are TRBV4-2 and TRBJ2-1, with D unresolved. The V end was cut by 0 bases, the J end by 4 bases, with 10 bases between. This CDR3 is built from 15 residues. Germline V gene lookup returns CDR1 LGHNA and CDR2 YNFKEQ.

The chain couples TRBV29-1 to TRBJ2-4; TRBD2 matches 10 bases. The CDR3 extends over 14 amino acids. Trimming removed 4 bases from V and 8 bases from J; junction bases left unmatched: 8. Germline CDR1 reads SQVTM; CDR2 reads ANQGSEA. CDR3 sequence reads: CSVGPLAGEDIQYF. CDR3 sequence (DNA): TGCAGCGTTGGCCCCCTAGCGGGAGAGGACATTCAGTACTTC.

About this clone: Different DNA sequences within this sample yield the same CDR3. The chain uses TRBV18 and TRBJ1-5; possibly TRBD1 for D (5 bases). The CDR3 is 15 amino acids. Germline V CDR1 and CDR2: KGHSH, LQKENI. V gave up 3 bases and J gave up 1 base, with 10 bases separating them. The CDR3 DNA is TGTGCCAGCTCACCTTCCAGGGTCAGCAATCAGCCCCAGCATTTT. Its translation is CASSPSRVSNQPQHF.

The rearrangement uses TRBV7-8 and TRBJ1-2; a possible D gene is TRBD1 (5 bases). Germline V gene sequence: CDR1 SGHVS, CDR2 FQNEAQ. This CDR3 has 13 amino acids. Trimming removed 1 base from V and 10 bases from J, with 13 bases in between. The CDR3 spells CASSLGAGWTYTF. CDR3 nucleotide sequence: TGTGCCAGCAGCTTAGGCGCAGGGTGGACCTACACCTTC.

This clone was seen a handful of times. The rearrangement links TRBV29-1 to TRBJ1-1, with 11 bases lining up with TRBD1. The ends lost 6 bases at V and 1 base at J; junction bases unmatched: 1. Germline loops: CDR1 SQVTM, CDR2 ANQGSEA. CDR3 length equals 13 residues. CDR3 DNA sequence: TGCAGCGTGGACAGGGGGCCGAACACTGAAGCTTTCTTT. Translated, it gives CSVDRGPNTEAFF.

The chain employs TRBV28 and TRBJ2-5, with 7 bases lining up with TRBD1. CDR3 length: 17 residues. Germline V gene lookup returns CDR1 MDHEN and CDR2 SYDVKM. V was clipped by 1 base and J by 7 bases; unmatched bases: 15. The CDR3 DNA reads TGTGCCAGCAGTTTATCACAGGGGACAATGACCCCGGGGACCCAGTACTTC. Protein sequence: CASSLSQGTMTPGTQYF.

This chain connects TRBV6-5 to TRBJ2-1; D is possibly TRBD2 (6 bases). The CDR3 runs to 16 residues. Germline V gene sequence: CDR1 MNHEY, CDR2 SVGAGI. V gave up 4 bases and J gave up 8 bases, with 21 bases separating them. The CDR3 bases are TGTGCCAGCAGTTCGATCGGGGGACCCGAGGGCGATGAGCAGTTCTTC. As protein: CASSSIGGPEGDEQFF.

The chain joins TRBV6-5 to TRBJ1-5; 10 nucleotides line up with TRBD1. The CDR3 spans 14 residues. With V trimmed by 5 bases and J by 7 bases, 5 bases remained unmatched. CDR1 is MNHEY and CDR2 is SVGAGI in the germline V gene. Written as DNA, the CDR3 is TGTGCCAGCAGTGGACAGGGGGAGTACCAGCCCCAGCATTTT. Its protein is CASSGQGEYQPQHF.

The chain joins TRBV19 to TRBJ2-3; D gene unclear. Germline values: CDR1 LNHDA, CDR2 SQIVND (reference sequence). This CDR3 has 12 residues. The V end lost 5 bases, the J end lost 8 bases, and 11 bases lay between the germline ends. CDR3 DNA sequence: TGTGCCAGTAGTTCGGAAGTAGGTACGCAGTATTTT. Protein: CASSSEVGTQYF.

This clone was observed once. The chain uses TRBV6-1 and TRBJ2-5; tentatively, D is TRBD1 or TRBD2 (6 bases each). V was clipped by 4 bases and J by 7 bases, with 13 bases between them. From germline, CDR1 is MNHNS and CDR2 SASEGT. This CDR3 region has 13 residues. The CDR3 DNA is TGTGCCAGCAGTGGATGGGGGGCCGCGACCCAGTACTTC. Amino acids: CASSGWGAATQYF.

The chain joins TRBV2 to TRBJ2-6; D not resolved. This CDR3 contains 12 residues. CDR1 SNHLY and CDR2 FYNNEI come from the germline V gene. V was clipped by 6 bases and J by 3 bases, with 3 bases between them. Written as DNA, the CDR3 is TGTGCCAGCAGGGGTGGGGCCAACGTCCTGACTTTC. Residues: CASRGGANVLTF.

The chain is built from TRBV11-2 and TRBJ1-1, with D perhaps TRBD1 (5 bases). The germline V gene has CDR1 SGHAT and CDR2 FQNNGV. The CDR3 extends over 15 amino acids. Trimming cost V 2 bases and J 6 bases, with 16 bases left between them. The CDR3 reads CASSLLGQGFAEAFF. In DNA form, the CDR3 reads TGTGCCAGCAGCTTATTAGGGCAGGGTTTCGCTGAAGCTTTCTTT.